This T cell receptor (beta chain) was captured in a study of blood T cell repertoires in COVID-19. The wider study: Researchers got acute and convalescent COVID-19 samples from the United States, Italy and Spain. From T cells, B-cell-depleted T cells, or PBMCs came the material, which was cDNA or gDNA.

In the original analysis: By means of reference gene primer amplification, nucleated cell counts were estimated. Profiled with immunoSEQ multiplex PCR; TCRdb holds only in-frame clones, not every one. V and J calls and clone size are as listed in that table; D and trimming were resolved from the DNA. The profile shows approximately 220,000 clones, 85% of them singletons. Germline values: CDR1 SQVTM, CDR2 ANQGSEA. The CDR3 has 9 amino acids. Trimming cost V 6 bases and J 11 bases, with 10 bases left between them. Cohort 3 recovery required two negative PCRs, clearance, or symptom resolution. V gene TRBV29-1 combines with J gene TRBJ1-1; D is possibly TRBD1 (5 bases). The sequence came from a man aged 35 to 55 who had recovered from COVID-19. Source material: PBMCs or T cells enriched from blood (not recorded which). The CDR3 protein is CSVSEGAFF. The CDR3 coding sequence is TGCAGCGTCTCGGAGGGGGCTTTCTTT.